This paragraph reports one T cell receptor (beta chain). Together with a sample-barcoded 5' primer, a J-beta primer mix was included in a second PCR lasting about 6 to 11 cycles. Each of the samples gave a minimum of 3 million paired-end reads that contained CDR3. TCRdb re-analysed the 5' RACE reads in MiXCR, keeping a single row per CDR3 protein. The top ten clones hold approximately 3.7% of a sample with about 800,000 distinct CDR3 sequences, 20% to 25% of them seen once. The CDR3 is 15 amino acids. V was clipped by 4 bases and J by 2 bases, with 16 bases between them. Germline CDR1 reads SGHRS; CDR2 reads YFSETQ. The data originate from a study of blood T cells in healthy people across ages. The same sample was also used in a study of T cells of mothers and their children. From that second work: Maternal samples each gave over 8 million TCR beta CDR3 reads, and child samples around 3.2 million each.

J is TRBJ2-7 and V is TRBV5-1; D perhaps matches TRBD1 (6 bases). Material for sequencing was blood. The receptor's source is a boy aged 10-17 years in good health. The CDR3 is CASSPETGQPYEQYF. In nucleotides, the CDR3 is TGCGCCAGCAGCCCTGAGACAGGCCAGCCCTACGAGCAGTACTTC.